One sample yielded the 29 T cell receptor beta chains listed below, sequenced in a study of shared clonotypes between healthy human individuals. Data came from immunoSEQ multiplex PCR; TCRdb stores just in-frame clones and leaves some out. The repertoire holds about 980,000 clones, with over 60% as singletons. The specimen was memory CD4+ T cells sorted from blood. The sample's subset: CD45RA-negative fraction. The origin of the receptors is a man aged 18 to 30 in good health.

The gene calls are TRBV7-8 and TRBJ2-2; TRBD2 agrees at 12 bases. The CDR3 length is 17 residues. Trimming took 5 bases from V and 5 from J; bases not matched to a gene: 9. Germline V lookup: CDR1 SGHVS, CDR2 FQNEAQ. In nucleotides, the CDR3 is TGTGCCAGCAGCCAATCTAGCGGGAGGGCGGGAACCGGGGAGCTGTTTTTT. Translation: CASSQSSGRAGTGELFF.

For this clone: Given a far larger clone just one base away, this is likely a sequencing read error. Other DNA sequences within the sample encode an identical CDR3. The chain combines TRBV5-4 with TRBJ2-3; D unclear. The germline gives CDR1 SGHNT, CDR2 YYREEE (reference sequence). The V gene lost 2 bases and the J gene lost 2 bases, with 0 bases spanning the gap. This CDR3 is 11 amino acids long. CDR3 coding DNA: TGTGCCAGCAGCTTCACAGATACGCAGTATTTT. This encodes CASSFTDTQYF. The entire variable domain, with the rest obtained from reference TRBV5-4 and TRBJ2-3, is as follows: ETGVTQSPTHLIKTRGQQVTLRCSSQSGHNTVSWYQQALGQGPQFIFQYYREEENGRGNFPPRFSGLQFPNYSSELNVNALELDDSALYLCASSFTDTQYFGPGTRLTVL.

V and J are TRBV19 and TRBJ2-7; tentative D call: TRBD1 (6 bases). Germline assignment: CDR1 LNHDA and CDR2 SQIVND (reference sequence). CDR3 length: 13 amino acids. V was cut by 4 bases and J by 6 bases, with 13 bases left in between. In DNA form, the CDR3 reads TGTGCCAGTAGTAATCATGGGGGCGGCGAGCAGTACTTC. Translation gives CASSNHGGGEQYF.

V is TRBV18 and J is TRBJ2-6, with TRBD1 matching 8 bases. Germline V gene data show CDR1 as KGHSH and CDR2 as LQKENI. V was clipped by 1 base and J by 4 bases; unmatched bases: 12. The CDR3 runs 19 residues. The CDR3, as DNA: TGTGCCAGCTCACCACAAATGAGACAGGGGATTTCCGGGGCCAACGTCCTGACTTTC. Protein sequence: CASSPQMRQGISGANVLTF.

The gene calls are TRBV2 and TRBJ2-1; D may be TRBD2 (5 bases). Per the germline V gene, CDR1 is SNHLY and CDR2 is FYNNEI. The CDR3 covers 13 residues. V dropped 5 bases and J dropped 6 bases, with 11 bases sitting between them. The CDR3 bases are TGTGCCAGCAGTTACGGGGATCGCAATGAGCAGTTCTTC. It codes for CASSYGDRNEQFF.

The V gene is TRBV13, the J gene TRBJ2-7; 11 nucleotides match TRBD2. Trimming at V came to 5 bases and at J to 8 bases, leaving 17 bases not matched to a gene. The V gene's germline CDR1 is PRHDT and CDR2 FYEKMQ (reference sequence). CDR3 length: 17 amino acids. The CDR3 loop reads CASSLSGASGGNSQQYF. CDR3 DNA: TGTGCCAGCAGCCTATCCGGTGCTAGCGGGGGGAACAGCCAGCAGTACTTC.

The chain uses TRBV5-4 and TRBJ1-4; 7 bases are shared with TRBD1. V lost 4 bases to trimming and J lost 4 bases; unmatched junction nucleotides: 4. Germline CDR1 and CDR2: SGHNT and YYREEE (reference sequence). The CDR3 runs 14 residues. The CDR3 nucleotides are TGTGCCAGCAGCGAGGGGGCGAGTAATGAAAAACTGTTTTTT. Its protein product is CASSEGASNEKLFF.

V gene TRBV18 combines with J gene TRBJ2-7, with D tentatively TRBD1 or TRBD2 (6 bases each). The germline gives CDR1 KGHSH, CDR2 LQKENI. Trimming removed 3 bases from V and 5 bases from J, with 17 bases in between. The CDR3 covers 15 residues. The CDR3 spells CASSPPGATVHEQYF. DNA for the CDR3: TGTGCCAGCTCACCTCCGGGGGCGACTGTACACGAGCAGTACTTC.

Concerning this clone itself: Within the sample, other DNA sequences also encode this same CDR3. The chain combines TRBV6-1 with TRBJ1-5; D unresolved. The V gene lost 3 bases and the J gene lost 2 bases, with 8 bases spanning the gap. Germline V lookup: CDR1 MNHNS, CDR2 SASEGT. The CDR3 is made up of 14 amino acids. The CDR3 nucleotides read TGTGCCAGCAGTGAGAGGGTGGGCAATCAGCCCCAGCATTTT. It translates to CASSERVGNQPQHF.

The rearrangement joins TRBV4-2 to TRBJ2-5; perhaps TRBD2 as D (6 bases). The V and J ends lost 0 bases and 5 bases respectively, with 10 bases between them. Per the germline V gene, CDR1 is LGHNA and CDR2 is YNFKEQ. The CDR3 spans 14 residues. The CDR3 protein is CASSQDIGRETQYF. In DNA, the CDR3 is TGTGCCAGCAGCCAAGATATAGGGAGGGAGACCCAGTACTTC.

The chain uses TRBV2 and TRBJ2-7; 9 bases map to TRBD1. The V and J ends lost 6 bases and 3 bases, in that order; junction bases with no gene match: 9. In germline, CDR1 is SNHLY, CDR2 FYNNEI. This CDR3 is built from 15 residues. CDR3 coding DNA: TGTGCCAGCAGGTCCGGGGGACAGGGATTCTACGAGCAGTACTTC. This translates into CASRSGGQGFYEQYF.

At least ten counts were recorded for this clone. The CDR3 DNA reads TGTGCCAGCAGCGTAGAGGGCGCCGCTTACAATGAGCAGTTCTTC. Its protein product is CASSVEGAAYNEQFF. The chain uses TRBV9 and TRBJ2-1, with no clear D. V lost 0 bases, J lost 4 bases, and 11 bases lay in between. The germline V gene encodes CDR1 SGDLS and CDR2 YYNGEE. The CDR3 has 15 residues.

The CDR3 reads CASSPDYYEQYF. For the CDR3, the DNA is TGTGCCAGCTCACCTGACTACTACGAGCAGTACTTC. The chain links TRBV18 to TRBJ2-7, with a tentative D call TRBD2 (5 bases). Trimming took off 3 bases at V and 3 bases at J, with 6 bases between the two ends. CDR3 length: 12 residues. The germline CDR1 and CDR2 sequences are KGHSH and LQKENI.

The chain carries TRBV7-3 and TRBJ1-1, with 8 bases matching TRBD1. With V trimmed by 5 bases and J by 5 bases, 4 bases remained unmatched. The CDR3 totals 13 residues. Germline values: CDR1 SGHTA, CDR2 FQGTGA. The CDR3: CASSTDRGTEAFF. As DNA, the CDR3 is TGTGCCAGCAGCACCGACAGGGGAACTGAAGCTTTCTTT.

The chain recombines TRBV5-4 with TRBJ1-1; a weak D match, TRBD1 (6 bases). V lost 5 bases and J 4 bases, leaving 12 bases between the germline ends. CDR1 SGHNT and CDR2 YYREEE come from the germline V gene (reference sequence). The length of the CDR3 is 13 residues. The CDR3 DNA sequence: TGTGCCAGCAGACTGTGGGGGGCCACTGAAGCTTTCTTT. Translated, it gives CASRLWGATEAFF. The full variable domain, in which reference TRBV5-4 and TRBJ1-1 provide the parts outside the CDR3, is ETGVTQSPTHLIKTRGQQVTLRCSSQSGHNTVSWYQQALGQGPQFIFQYYREEENGRGNFPPRFSGLQFPNYSSELNVNALELDDSALYLCASRLWGATEAFFGQGTRLTVV.

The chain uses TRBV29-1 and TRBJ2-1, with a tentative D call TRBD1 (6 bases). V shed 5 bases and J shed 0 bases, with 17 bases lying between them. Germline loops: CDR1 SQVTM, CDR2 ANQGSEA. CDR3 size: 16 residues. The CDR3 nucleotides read TGCAGCGTTCCGGGGACATTCCTAAGCTCCTACAATGAGCAGTTCTTC. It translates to CSVPGTFLSSYNEQFF.

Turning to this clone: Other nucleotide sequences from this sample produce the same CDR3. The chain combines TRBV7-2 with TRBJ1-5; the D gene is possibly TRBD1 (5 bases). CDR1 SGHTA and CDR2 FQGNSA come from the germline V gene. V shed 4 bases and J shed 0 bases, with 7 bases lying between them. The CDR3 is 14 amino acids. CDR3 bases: TGTGCCAGCAGCTGGGGGTCTAGCAATCAGCCCCAGCATTTT. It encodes CASSWGSSNQPQHF.

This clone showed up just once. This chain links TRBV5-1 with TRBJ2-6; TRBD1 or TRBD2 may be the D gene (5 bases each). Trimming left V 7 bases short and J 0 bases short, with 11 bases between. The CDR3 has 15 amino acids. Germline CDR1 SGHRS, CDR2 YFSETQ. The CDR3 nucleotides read TGCGCCAGCGGGGACGTCAGCTCTGGGGCCAACGTCCTGACTTTC. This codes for CASGDVSSGANVLTF. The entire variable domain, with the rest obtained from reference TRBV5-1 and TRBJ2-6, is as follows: KAGVTQTPRYLIKTRGQQVTLSCSPISGHRSVSWYQQTPGQGLQFLFEYFSETQRNKGNFPGRFSGRQFSNSRSEMNVSTLELGDSALYLCASGDVSSGANVLTFGAGSRLTVL.

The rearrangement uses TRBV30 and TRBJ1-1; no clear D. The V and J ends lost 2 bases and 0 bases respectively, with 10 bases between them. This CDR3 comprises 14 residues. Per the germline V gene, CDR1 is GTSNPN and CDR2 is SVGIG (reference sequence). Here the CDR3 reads CAWSSIPLNTEAFF. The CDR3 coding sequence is TGTGCCTGGAGTTCAATTCCATTGAACACTGAAGCTTTCTTT.

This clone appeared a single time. The CDR3: CARSSGLAGHYNEQFF. The CDR3 coding sequence is TGTGCCAGAAGCTCAGGACTAGCGGGACACTACAATGAGCAGTTCTTC. The rearrangement links TRBV5-3 to TRBJ2-1; 12 nucleotides align to TRBD2. TRBV5-3 is classed as an ORF, of uncertain function. CDR3 length equals 16 residues. Trimming took 3 bases from V and 3 from J; bases not matched to a gene: 4.

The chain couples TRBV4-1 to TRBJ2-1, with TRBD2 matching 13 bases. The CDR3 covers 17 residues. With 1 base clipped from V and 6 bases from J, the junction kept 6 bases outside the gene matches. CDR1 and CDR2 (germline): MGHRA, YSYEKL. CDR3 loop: CASSQGGTSGVFNEQFF. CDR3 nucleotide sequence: TGCGCCAGCAGCCAAGGCGGGACTAGCGGGGTCTTCAATGAGCAGTTCTTC.

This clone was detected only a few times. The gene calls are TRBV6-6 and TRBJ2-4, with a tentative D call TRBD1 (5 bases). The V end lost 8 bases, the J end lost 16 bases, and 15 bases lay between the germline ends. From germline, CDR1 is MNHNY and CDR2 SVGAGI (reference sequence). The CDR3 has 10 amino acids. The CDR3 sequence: CASLGQGHYF. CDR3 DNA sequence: TGTGCCAGCCTTGGTCAGGGCCACTACTTC.

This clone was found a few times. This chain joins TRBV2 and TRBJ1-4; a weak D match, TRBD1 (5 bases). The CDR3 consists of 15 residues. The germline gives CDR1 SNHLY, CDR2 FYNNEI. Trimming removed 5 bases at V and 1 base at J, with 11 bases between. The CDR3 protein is CASSPAGLTNEKLFF. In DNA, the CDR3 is TGTGCCAGCAGTCCTGCAGGGCTAACTAATGAAAAACTGTTTTTT. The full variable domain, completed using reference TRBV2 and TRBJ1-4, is EPEVTQTPSHQVTQMGQEVILRCVPISNHLYFYWYRQILGQKVEFLVSFYNNEISEKSEIFDDQFSVERPDGSNFTLKIRSTKLEDSAMYFCASSPAGLTNEKLFFGSGTQLSVL.

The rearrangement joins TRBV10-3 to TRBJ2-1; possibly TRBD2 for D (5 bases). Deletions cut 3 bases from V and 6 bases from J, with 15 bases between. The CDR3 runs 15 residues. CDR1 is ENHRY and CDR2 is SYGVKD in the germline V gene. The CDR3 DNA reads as TGTGCCATCAGTGAAGGCGGGCTCAATGGCAATGAGCAGTTCTTC. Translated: CAISEGGLNGNEQFF.

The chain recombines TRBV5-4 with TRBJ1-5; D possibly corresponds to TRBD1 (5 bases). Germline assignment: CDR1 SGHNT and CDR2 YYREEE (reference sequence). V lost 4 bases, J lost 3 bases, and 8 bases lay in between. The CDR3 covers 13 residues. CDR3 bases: TGTGCCAGCAGCGCGGGGGACAATCAGCCCCAGCATTTT. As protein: CASSAGDNQPQHF.

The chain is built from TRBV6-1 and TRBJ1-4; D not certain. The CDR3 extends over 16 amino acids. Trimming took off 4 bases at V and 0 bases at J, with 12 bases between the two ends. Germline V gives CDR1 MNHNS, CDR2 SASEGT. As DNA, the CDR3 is TGTGCCAGCAGTGTATATCTGGGGACAACTAATGAAAAACTGTTTTTT. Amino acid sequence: CASSVYLGTTNEKLFF.

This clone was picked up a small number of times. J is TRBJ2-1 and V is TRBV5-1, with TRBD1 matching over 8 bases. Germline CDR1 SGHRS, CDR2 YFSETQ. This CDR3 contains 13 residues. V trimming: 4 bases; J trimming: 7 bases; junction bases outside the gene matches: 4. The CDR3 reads CASSARQGNEQFF. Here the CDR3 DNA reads TGCGCCAGCAGCGCCCGACAGGGGAATGAGCAGTTCTTC.

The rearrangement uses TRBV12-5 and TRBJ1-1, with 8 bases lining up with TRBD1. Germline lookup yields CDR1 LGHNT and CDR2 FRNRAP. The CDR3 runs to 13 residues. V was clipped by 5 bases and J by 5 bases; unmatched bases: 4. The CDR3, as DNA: TGTGCTAGTGGTAAAACAGGGGGTACTGAAGCTTTCTTT. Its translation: CASGKTGGTEAFF.

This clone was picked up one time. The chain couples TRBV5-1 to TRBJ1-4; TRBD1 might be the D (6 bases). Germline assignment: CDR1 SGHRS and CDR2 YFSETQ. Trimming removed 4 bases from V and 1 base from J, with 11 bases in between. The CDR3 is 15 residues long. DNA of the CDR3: TGCGCCAGCAGCGTAACAGGGATAACTAATGAAAAACTGTTTTTT. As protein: CASSVTGITNEKLFF.